Listed here are 19 T cell receptor beta chains from one sample, sequenced in a study of cytomegalovirus exposure and HLA in healthy donors. Primers for the PCR totalled 60 Vbeta and 13 Jbeta. Clones were read by immunoSEQ multiplex PCR, and TCRdb kept only the in-frame ones, dropping some. The sample lists 150,000 to 200,000 clones; approximately 71% were seen once. Sequencing input: PBMCs. These receptor sequences come from a woman between 18 and 30 years old in good health and CMV-seropositive.

The chain carries TRBV6-5 and TRBJ2-5; 10 bases line up with TRBD2. Matching the DNA end better, TRBJ2-7 makes the J call doubtful. The CDR3 loop spans 16 amino acids. Germline V gene data show CDR1 as MNHEY and CDR2 as SVGAGI. The CDR3 DNA reads TGTGCCAGCAGTTACCCTAGCGGGGGAAACTCCTACGAGCAGTACTTC. As protein: CASSYPSGGNSYEQYF.

The chain joins TRBV2 to TRBJ2-1, with a possible D match to TRBD1 (5 bases). There are 15 residues in the CDR3. Trimming shortened V by 4 bases and J by 2 bases, and 12 bases separated the two germline ends. CDR1 is SNHLY and CDR2 is FYNNEI in the germline V gene. As DNA, the CDR3 is TGTGCCAGCAGTGGCGAAGGGGTTACCTACAATGAGCAGTTCTTC. Amino acid sequence: CASSGEGVTYNEQFF.

The CDR3 sequence: CASSPWDSYEQYF. The CDR3 nucleotides are TGTGCCAGCAGTCCTTGGGACAGCTACGAGCAGTACTTC. The chain is built from TRBV27 and TRBJ2-7; 7 nucleotides align to TRBD1. The CDR3 has 13 amino acids. Germline CDR1 is MNHEY and CDR2 is SMNVEV (reference sequence). With 5 bases clipped from V and 3 bases from J, the junction kept 4 bases outside the gene matches.

This chain connects TRBV11-2 to TRBJ2-1; D unresolved. The CDR3 covers 13 residues. Germline CDR1 is SGHAT and CDR2 is FQNNGV. V gave up 1 base and J gave up 6 bases, with 7 bases separating them. CDR3 coding DNA: TGTGCCAGCAGCTTAGCAAGTAGCAATGAGCAGTTCTTC. Its translation: CASSLASSNEQFF.

This clone was seen a handful of times. This chain joins TRBV27 and TRBJ1-2; 8 bases match TRBD1. This CDR3 is built from 15 residues. The germline gives CDR1 MNHEY, CDR2 SMNVEV (reference sequence). With V trimmed by 3 bases and J by 6 bases, 9 bases remained unmatched. The CDR3 nucleotides read TGTGCCAGCAGTTTCCTAAGGGACAGGCCAAATGGCTACACCTTC. Amino acids: CASSFLRDRPNGYTF.

The chain uses TRBV20-1 and TRBJ1-1; a weak D match, TRBD1 (6 bases). Between the trimmed V and J ends, which lost 4 bases and 8 bases, there was a span of 11 bases. CDR1 and CDR2 from the germline V gene are DFQATT and SNEGSKA (reference sequence). The CDR3 consists of 11 residues. This CDR3 is CSAILTGEAFF. Here the CDR3 DNA reads TGCAGTGCTATCCTAACAGGGGAAGCTTTCTTT.

The chain couples TRBV5-1 to TRBJ2-1, with 7 positions matching TRBD2. Germline values: CDR1 SGHRS, CDR2 YFSETQ. The CDR3 length is 15 residues. The ends lost 3 bases at V and 3 bases at J; junction bases unmatched: 6. Here the CDR3 reads CASSYSGFSYNEQFF. The CDR3 nucleotides read TGCGCCAGCAGCTATAGCGGGTTTAGCTACAATGAGCAGTTCTTC.

The genes are TRBV7-9 and TRBJ2-7, with 9 bases aligning to TRBD1. In germline, CDR1 is SEHNR, CDR2 FQNEAQ (reference sequence). The CDR3 consists of 14 residues. Trimming cost V 4 bases and J 5 bases; bases outside gene matches: 6. The CDR3 spells CASSSGTGKDEQYF. CDR3 in DNA: TGTGCCAGCAGCTCCGGGACAGGGAAAGACGAGCAGTACTTC.

This chain uses TRBV5-1 with TRBJ2-2, with 7 positions matching TRBD1. J gave up 6 bases and V 5 bases, and 10 bases lay outside the gene matches. Germline CDR1 is SGHRS and CDR2 is YFSETQ. The CDR3 extends over 15 amino acids. Here the CDR3 DNA reads TGCGCCAGCAGGAGACAGGGCGAAACCTCCGGGGAGCTGTTTTTT. Translating it yields CASRRQGETSGELFF.

This chain uses TRBV4-1 with TRBJ2-4, with D perhaps TRBD2 (6 bases). Germline-derived CDR1 and CDR2 are MGHRA and YSYEKL. The CDR3 is made up of 13 amino acids. V lost 1 base and J 7 bases, leaving 8 bases between the germline ends. The CDR3 reads CASSQGGVNIQYF. The CDR3 coding sequence is TGCGCCAGCAGCCAAGGCGGGGTCAACATTCAGTACTTC.

This clone was recorded once. The chain employs TRBV5-4 and TRBJ1-6; 7 bases are shared with TRBD1. V lost 0 bases, J lost 7 bases, and 7 bases stayed unmatched. Germline CDR1 is SGHNT and CDR2 is YYREEE (reference sequence). This CDR3 is 16 amino acids long. In DNA, the CDR3 is TGTGCCAGCAGCTTGGACGTAGGGACAGCAAATTCACCCCTCCACTTT. Encoded protein: CASSLDVGTANSPLHF.

The chain links TRBV5-4 to TRBJ2-2, with TRBD2 identical over 14 bases. Germline V gene data show CDR1 as SGHNT and CDR2 as YYREEE (reference sequence). The CDR3 runs 16 residues. With V trimmed by 4 bases and J by 5 bases, 4 bases remained unmatched. The CDR3 loop reads CASSRGTSGRTGELFF. CDR3 sequence (DNA): TGTGCCAGCAGCCGGGGGACTAGCGGGAGAACCGGGGAGCTGTTTTTT.

J is TRBJ1-1 and V is TRBV6-1, with D hard to call. The CDR3 totals 14 residues. Trimming cost V 4 bases and J 0 bases, with 9 bases left between them. CDR1 and CDR2 from the germline V gene are MNHNS and SASEGT. CDR3 loop: CASSGRHMNTEAFF. In nucleotides, the CDR3 is TGTGCCAGCAGTGGGCGGCACATGAACACTGAAGCTTTCTTT.

This chain connects TRBV29-1 to TRBJ2-3; 11 bases map to TRBD1. Germline V CDR1 and CDR2: SQVTM, ANQGSEA. This CDR3 contains 16 residues. The V gene end was trimmed by 1 base and the J gene end by 5 bases; junction bases not matched to a gene: 8. CDR3 coding DNA: TGCAGCGTTGAAGGTCCCGGACAGGGGGCAAGAGATACGCAGTATTTT. It codes for CSVEGPGQGARDTQYF.

This chain joins TRBV5-1 and TRBJ1-5; 10 positions match TRBD1. The CDR3 runs 16 residues. Per germline, CDR1 SGHRS and CDR2 YFSETQ. The V gene end was trimmed by 1 base and the J gene end by 2 bases; junction bases not matched to a gene: 3. The CDR3 sequence is CASSLTGQGGNQPQHF. CDR3 DNA: TGCGCCAGCAGCTTGACCGGACAGGGGGGCAATCAGCCCCAGCATTTT.

The gene calls are TRBV30 and TRBJ1-2; D might be TRBD1 (5 bases). Between the trimmed V and J ends, which lost 2 bases and 3 bases, there was a span of 13 bases. The CDR3 is 14 residues long. Germline values: CDR1 GTSNPN, CDR2 SVGIG (reference sequence). CDR3 loop: CAWSLGRGDYGYTF. In DNA form, the CDR3 reads TGTGCCTGGAGTCTGGGGCGCGGAGACTATGGCTACACCTTC.

This clone occurred once. The chain uses TRBV28 and TRBJ1-1; D is perhaps TRBD1 (6 bases). Trimming removed 5 bases from V and 4 bases from J, with 11 bases in between. The CDR3 is 13 amino acids. CDR1 and CDR2 from the germline V gene are MDHEN and SYDVKM. The CDR3 nucleotides read TGTGCCAGCAGTGCAGGGGACCTCACTGAAGCTTTCTTT. Translated: CASSAGDLTEAFF.

The CDR3 loop reads CASSFNRAEGPREQYF. The CDR3, as DNA: TGTGCCAGCAGCTTTAACAGGGCCGAGGGGCCACGAGAGCAGTACTTC. The rearrangement uses TRBV5-6 and TRBJ2-5, with D possibly being TRBD1 (6 bases). CDR1 and CDR2 from the germline V gene are SGHDT and YYEEEE. V lost 2 bases and J lost 11, with 25 bases in between. The CDR3 is 16 residues long.

The rearrangement joins TRBV10-2 to TRBJ1-2, with D possibly matching TRBD1 (6 bases). Germline CDR1 and CDR2: WSHSY and SAAADI. The CDR3 sequence is 13 residues long. Trimming removed 6 bases at V and 0 bases at J, with 8 bases between. CDR3 in amino acids: CASRDSANYGYTF. The CDR3 DNA is TGCGCCAGCAGGGACAGTGCTAACTATGGCTACACCTTC.